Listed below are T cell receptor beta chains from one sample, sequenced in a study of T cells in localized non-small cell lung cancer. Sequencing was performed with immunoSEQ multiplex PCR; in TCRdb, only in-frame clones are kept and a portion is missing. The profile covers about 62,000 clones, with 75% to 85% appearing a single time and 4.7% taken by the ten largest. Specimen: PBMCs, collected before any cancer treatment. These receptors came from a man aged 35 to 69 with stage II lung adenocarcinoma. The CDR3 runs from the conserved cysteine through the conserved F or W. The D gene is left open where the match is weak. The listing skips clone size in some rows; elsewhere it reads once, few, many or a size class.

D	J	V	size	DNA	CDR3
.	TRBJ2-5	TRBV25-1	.	TGTGCCAGCGGCCAAGAGACCCAGTACTTC	CASGQETQYF
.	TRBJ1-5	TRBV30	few	TGTGCCTGGAGTACCGGTGGGCAGCCCCAGCATTTT	CAWSTGGQPQHF
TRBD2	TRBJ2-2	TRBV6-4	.	TGTGCCAGCAGCCCTAGCGGGAGCACCGGGGAGCTGTTTTTT	CASSPSGSTGELFF
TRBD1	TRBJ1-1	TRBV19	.	TGTGCCAGTAGCAAACTAGACAGGGTAATGAACACTGAAGCTTTCTTT	CASSKLDRVMNTEAFF
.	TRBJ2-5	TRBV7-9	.	TGTGCCAGCAGCGCACCAAACGCGGAGGAGACCCAGTACTTC	CASSAPNAEETQYF
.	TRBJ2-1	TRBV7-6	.	TGTGCCAGCAGCCTGGAGGCTAGGGGCTACAATGAGCAGTTCTTC	CASSLEARGYNEQFF
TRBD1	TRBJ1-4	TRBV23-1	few	TGCGCCAGCAATCGGGACAGCCCAGAAAAACTGTTTTTT	CASNRDSPEKLFF
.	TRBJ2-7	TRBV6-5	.	TGTGCCAGCAGTTACTCACGGGGCATGAGCTCCTACGAGCAGTACTTC	CASSYSRGMSSYEQYF
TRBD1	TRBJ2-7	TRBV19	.	TGTGCCACATCCCCGGGGACAGGGGGCACCTACGAGCAGTACTTC	CATSPGTGGTYEQYF
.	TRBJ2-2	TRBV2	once	TGTGCCAGTCCTAGCGCCGCGAACACCGGGGAGCTGTTTTTT	CASPSAANTGELFF
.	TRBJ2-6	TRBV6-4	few	TGTGCCAGCAGTGACTCCCCCGGGGCCAACGTCCTGACTTTC	CASSDSPGANVLTF
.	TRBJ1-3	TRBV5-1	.	TGCGCCAGCAGCTTGGTGGGGACGTATAAGGGAAACACCATATATTTT	CASSLVGTYKGNTIYF
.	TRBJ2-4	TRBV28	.	TGTGCCAGCACTATGGGGCAGGTAAAAAACATTCAGTACTTC	CASTMGQVKNIQYF
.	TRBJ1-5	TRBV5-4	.	TGTGCCAGCAGCTTAGGGGGGGATCAGCCCCAGCATTTT	CASSLGGDQPQHF
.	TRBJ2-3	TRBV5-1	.	TGCGCCAGCAGCTTGTTAGCCGGAGACGGCACAGATACGCAGTATTTT	CASSLLAGDGTDTQYF
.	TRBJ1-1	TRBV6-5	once	TGTGCCAGCAGTTCCGGGACCTTCCAGACTGAAGCTTTCTTT	CASSSGTFQTEAFF
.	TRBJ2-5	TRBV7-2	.	TGTGCCAGCAGCTTCGTGGGGGCCGGAGAGACCCAGTACTTC	CASSFVGAGETQYF
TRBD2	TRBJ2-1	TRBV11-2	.	TGTGCCAGCAGCTTAGTCGGGGCTAGCGGCAATGAGCAGTTCTTC	CASSLVGASGNEQFF
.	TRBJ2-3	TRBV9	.	TGTGCCAGCAGCGTAGGGGGGTACGGGACAGATACGCAGTATTTT	CASSVGGYGTDTQYF
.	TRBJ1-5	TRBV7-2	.	TGTGCCAGCAGCTTAGGGACAGCATCGAACAATCAGCCCCAGCATTTT	CASSLGTASNNQPQHF
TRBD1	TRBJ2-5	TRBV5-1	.	TGCGCCAGCAGCACGGGACAGGGAGGAGAGACCCAGTACTTC	CASSTGQGGETQYF
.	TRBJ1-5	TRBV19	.	TGTGCCAGTAGTATGAAGACAGCACATAGCAATCAGCCCCAGCATTTT	CASSMKTAHSNQPQHF
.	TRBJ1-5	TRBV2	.	TGTGCCAGTGGGATCAATCAGCCCCAGCATTTT	CASGINQPQHF
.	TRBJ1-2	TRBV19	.	TGTGCCAGTAGTATCTTGGCAGGGCCAATCTATGGCTACACCTTC	CASSILAGPIYGYTF
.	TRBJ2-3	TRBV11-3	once	TGTGCCAGCAGCTTAGCATTGGGAAAGGTGACAGATACGCAGTATTTT	CASSLALGKVTDTQYF
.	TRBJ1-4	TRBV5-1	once	TGCGCCAGCAGCTTTAAGCCATCCGAGGGAAAACTGTTTTTT	CASSFKPSEGKLFF
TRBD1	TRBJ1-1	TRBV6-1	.	TGTGCCAGCAGTAAGGGGGCCCGGGTGAACACTGAAGCTTTCTTT	CASSKGARVNTEAFF
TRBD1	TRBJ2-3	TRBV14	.	TGTGCCAGCGCCCAAGCAGGGGGCCGAGATACGCAGTATTTT	CASAQAGGRDTQYF
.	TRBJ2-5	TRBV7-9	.	TGTGCCAGCATCGACCTTAGCCGGCGGCAGACCCAGTACTTC	CASIDLSRRQTQYF
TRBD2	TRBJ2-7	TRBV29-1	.	TGCAGCGTTTCCACTCCGGGACTAGCGGGATCCTACGAGCAGTACTTC	CSVSTPGLAGSYEQYF
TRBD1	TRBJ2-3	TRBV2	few	TGTGCCAGCAGAACAGGGGACCGCACAGATACGCAGTATTTT	CASRTGDRTDTQYF
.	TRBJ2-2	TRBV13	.	TGTGCCAGCAGCCCCGTACCAAGTGCACCCGGGGAGCTGTTTTTT	CASSPVPSAPGELFF
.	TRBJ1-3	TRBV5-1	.	TGCGCCAGCAGCCCTATGACAGGATCCTCTGGAAACACCATATATTTT	CASSPMTGSSGNTIYF
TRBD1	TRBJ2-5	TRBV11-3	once	TGTGCCAGCAGCTTAGTCGTGGGACAGAGAATGGAGACCCAGTACTTC	CASSLVVGQRMETQYF
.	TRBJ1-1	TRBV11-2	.	TGTGCCAGCAGCTTTTACAGAGTGAACACTGAAGCTTTCTTT	CASSFYRVNTEAFF
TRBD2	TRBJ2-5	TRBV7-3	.	TGTGCCAGCAGCCCACGGGGTGGGCTAGCGGGAGAAGAGACCCAGTACTTC	CASSPRGGLAGEETQYF